A single sample gave rise to the 32 T cell receptor beta chains below, sequenced in a study of cytomegalovirus exposure and HLA in healthy donors. The PCR was carried out with 60 Vbeta primers and 13 Jbeta primers. Some clones are missing from TCRdb's copy, which holds only in-frame ones; the method was immunoSEQ multiplex PCR. The sample comprises around 200,000 clones, 79% of which are singletons, and less than 2.5% rests with the top ten. Sequenced material: PBMCs. These receptors all come from a woman aged 50 to 65 in good health and CMV-seronegative.

The chain carries TRBV14 and TRBJ2-7; 8 nucleotides line up with TRBD1. Trimming cost V 5 bases and J 2 bases; bases outside gene matches: 5. CDR3 length: 14 residues. Germline lookup yields CDR1 SGHDN and CDR2 FVKESK. CDR3 bases: TGTGCCAGCAGCAACAGGGGGAGGACCTACGAGCAGTACTTC. This translates into CASSNRGRTYEQYF.

The rearrangement links TRBV13 to TRBJ2-2; D uncertain. The V gene lost 7 bases and the J gene lost 1 base, with 16 bases spanning the gap. Germline CDR1 PRHDT, CDR2 FYEKMQ (reference sequence). The CDR3 runs to 16 residues. CDR3 region: CASTLAGNLNTGELFF. The CDR3 DNA is TGTGCCAGCACCCTCGCAGGTAACCTGAACACCGGGGAGCTGTTTTTT.

The J gene is TRBJ2-1, the V gene TRBV7-2, with 8 bases aligning to TRBD1. Unmatched junction bases numbered 7, after V lost 0 bases and J lost 6 bases. CDR1 and CDR2 (germline): SGHTA, FQGNSA. This CDR3 is built from 16 residues. The CDR3 DNA reads as TGTGCCAGCAGCTTAGCTAGTACAGGGGGTAGCAATGAGCAGTTCTTC. Its translation: CASSLASTGGSNEQFF.

The chain employs TRBV4-1 and TRBJ1-2; TRBD1 might be the D (6 bases). This CDR3 spans 16 amino acids. V gave up 1 base and J gave up 4 bases, with 16 bases separating them. Germline values: CDR1 MGHRA, CDR2 YSYEKL. Written as DNA, the CDR3 is TGCGCCAGCAGCCAAGGGCCAGGGGTAAGAGCCTATGGCTACACCTTC. Its translation is CASSQGPGVRAYGYTF.

This clone appeared a single time. The V gene is TRBV4-1, the J gene TRBJ2-3, with D perhaps matching TRBD1 (5 bases). The CDR3 is 16 residues long. V gave up 3 bases and J gave up 1 base, with 14 bases separating them. Per germline, CDR1 MGHRA and CDR2 YSYEKL. The CDR3: CASSHTTGRGTDTQYF. Written as DNA, the CDR3 is TGCGCCAGCAGCCACACTACAGGACGGGGCACAGATACGCAGTATTTT.

This chain's CDR3 is CSAGDRSFSGNTIYF. The CDR3 DNA reads TGCAGCGCCGGGGACAGATCCTTCTCTGGAAACACCATATATTTT. V and J are TRBV29-1 and TRBJ1-3; 7 bases line up with TRBD1. The CDR3 covers 15 residues. Germline V lookup: CDR1 SQVTM, CDR2 ANQGSEA. Trimming at V came to 7 bases and at J to 0 bases, leaving 9 bases not matched to a gene.

The rearrangement joins TRBV19 to TRBJ2-2; perhaps TRBD1 as D (6 bases). The length of the CDR3 is 16 residues. V was pared by 7 bases and J by 5 bases, with 20 bases between. CDR1 LNHDA and CDR2 SQIVND come from the germline V gene (reference sequence). CDR3 amino acids: CASKLQGQVGTGELFF. In DNA form, the CDR3 reads TGTGCCAGTAAACTCCAGGGGCAAGTGGGAACCGGGGAGCTGTTTTTT.

This chain links TRBV5-1 with TRBJ1-2, with a tentative D call TRBD1 (6 bases). This CDR3 has 14 amino acids. Germline V gives CDR1 SGHRS, CDR2 YFSETQ. Trimming shortened V by 6 bases and J by 2 bases, and 14 bases separated the two germline ends. CDR3 region: CASNTGGANYGYTF. CDR3 nucleotide sequence: TGCGCCAGCAACACCGGGGGGGCCAACTATGGCTACACCTTC.

This clone was picked up one time. The chain recombines TRBV29-1 with TRBJ2-7; TRBD1 is a possible D gene (5 bases). The CDR3 is 12 residues long. V was cut by 7 bases and J by 2 bases, with 12 bases left in between. The V gene's germline CDR1 is SQVTM and CDR2 ANQGSEA. CDR3 sequence reads: CSARGGPYEQYF. CDR3 sequence (DNA): TGCAGCGCTAGGGGCGGACCCTACGAGCAGTACTTC.

The V and J genes are TRBV7-9 and TRBJ2-2, with D possibly matching TRBD1 (6 bases). Germline CDR1 is SEHNR and CDR2 is FQNEAQ (reference sequence). This CDR3 has 15 residues. The V end lost 1 base, the J end lost 4 bases, and 10 bases lay between the germline ends. CDR3 sequence: CASSLGQGFTGELFF. CDR3 in DNA: TGTGCCAGCAGCTTAGGGCAGGGGTTCACCGGGGAGCTGTTTTTT.

The chain carries TRBV11-1 and TRBJ1-2, with 7 bases that match TRBD1. Germline V gene data show CDR1 as SGHAT and CDR2 as FQDESV (reference sequence). The CDR3 is 15 residues long. V lost 5 bases, J lost 6 bases, and 12 bases stayed unmatched. CDR3 sequence: CASSRVRDRENGYTF. The CDR3 DNA follows: TGTGCCAGCAGCCGGGTCCGGGACAGAGAAAATGGCTACACCTTC.

This rearrangement joins TRBV9 to TRBJ1-1; the match to TRBD1 covers 8 bases. V gave up 4 bases and J gave up 4 bases; unmatched junction bases: 12. This CDR3 has 16 amino acids. Germline lookup yields CDR1 SGDLS and CDR2 YYNGEE. The CDR3 DNA reads TGTGCCAGCAGCCCGAACCCCAGGGGGCATGGCACTGAAGCTTTCTTT. It translates to CASSPNPRGHGTEAFF.

The V gene is TRBV14, the J gene TRBJ1-6, with D perhaps TRBD1 (5 bases). The length of the CDR3 is 13 residues. Trimming shortened V by 7 bases and J by 10 bases, and 14 bases separated the two germline ends. CDR1 SGHDN and CDR2 FVKESK come from the germline V gene. The CDR3 DNA is TGTGCCAGCAACGGGGGAGCCGCCTCACCCCTCCACTTT. It codes for CASNGGAASPLHF.

The chain has TRBV15 and TRBJ1-1, with D uncertain. Germline V gene lookup returns CDR1 LNHNV and CDR2 YYDKDF (reference sequence). This CDR3 is built from 13 residues. V was cut by 0 bases and J by 3 bases, with 5 bases left in between. The CDR3 sequence: CATSRDSHTEAFF. The CDR3, as DNA: TGTGCCACCAGCAGAGACAGTCACACTGAAGCTTTCTTT.

The J gene is TRBJ2-7, the V gene TRBV18, with 7 positions matching TRBD1. V was clipped by 6 bases and J by 1 base; unmatched bases: 3. In germline, CDR1 is KGHSH, CDR2 LQKENI. The CDR3 spans 13 residues. Written as DNA, the CDR3 is TGTGCCAGCTCCAAGGACAGGTCCTACGAGCAGTACTTC. Amino acids: CASSKDRSYEQYF. Full variable domain (outside the CDR3, taken from reference TRBV18 and TRBJ2-7): NAGVMQNPRHLVRRRGQEARLRCSPMKGHSHVYWYRQLPEEGLKFMVYLQKENIIDESGMPKERFSAEFPKEGPSILRIQQVVRGDSAAYFCASSKDRSYEQYFGPGTRLTVT.

This clone came up once. The rearrangement joins TRBV11-2 to TRBJ1-6; 7 positions match TRBD1. After removal of 6 bases from V and 8 bases from J, the junction contained 13 bases not matched to a gene. Germline CDR1 reads SGHAT; CDR2 reads FQNNGV. The CDR3 runs 16 residues. The CDR3 spells CASSLQGLQGDSPLHF. CDR3 DNA: TGTGCCAGCAGTTTACAGGGGCTTCAAGGGGATTCACCCCTCCACTTT.

The chain is built from TRBV4-2 and TRBJ2-3; 13 nucleotides match TRBD2. Germline CDR1 reads LGHNA; CDR2 reads YNFKEQ. The CDR3 runs to 17 residues. V was pared by 1 base and J by 1 base, with 2 bases of the junction left unmatched. The CDR3 region has the DNA TGTGCCAGCAGCCAAGGAGGACTAGCGGGGGGCACAGATACGCAGTATTTT. Protein: CASSQGGLAGGTDTQYF.

The chain couples TRBV6-1 to TRBJ2-1; TRBD1 matches 10 bases. CDR3 length: 13 amino acids. J lost 13 bases, V lost 6 bases, and 9 bases had no gene match. CDR1 and CDR2 from the germline V gene are MNHNS and SASEGT. CDR3 sequence reads: CASSHGDRGDQFF. The CDR3 nucleotides read TGTGCCAGCAGCCACGGGGACAGGGGTGATCAGTTCTTC.

This clone was seen more than once but under ten times. This sequence joins TRBV19 and TRBJ2-1, with D perhaps matching TRBD2 (5 bases). The germline gives CDR1 LNHDA, CDR2 SQIVND (reference sequence). The V end lost 5 bases, the J end lost 0 bases, and 11 bases lay between the germline ends. The CDR3 extends over 15 amino acids. The CDR3 DNA reads TGTGCCAGTAGTCCCCCTAGCACCTCCTACAATGAGCAGTTCTTC. Translating it yields CASSPPSTSYNEQFF.

The CDR3 reads CASSLRGRGQDEQFF. The CDR3 coding sequence is TGTGCCAGCAGTTTAAGGGGCAGGGGGCAAGATGAGCAGTTCTTC. V is TRBV27 and J is TRBJ2-1; 8 nucleotides match TRBD1. The trim removed 2 bases at V and 8 bases at J, leaving 8 bases unmatched. CDR1 is MNHEY, CDR2 SMNVEV, per germline (reference sequence). The CDR3 contains 15 residues.

This chain joins TRBV7-6 and TRBJ2-1, with no clear D. From germline, CDR1 is SGHVS and CDR2 FNYEAQ. This CDR3 has 13 residues. Trimming removed 3 bases at V and 2 bases at J, with 5 bases between. For the CDR3, the DNA is TGTGCCAGCAGCTTCCAGGCCTACAATGAGCAGTTCTTC. Amino acid sequence: CASSFQAYNEQFF.

The chain uses TRBV6-5 and TRBJ2-7; 8 nucleotides line up with TRBD1. The CDR3 runs 15 residues. Germline V gene sequence: CDR1 MNHEY, CDR2 SVGAGI. The ends lost 0 bases at V and 2 bases at J; junction bases unmatched: 3. CDR3 loop: CASSYSGQETYEQYF. The DNA of the CDR3 is TGTGCCAGCAGTTACTCGGGACAGGAAACCTACGAGCAGTACTTC.

V and J are TRBV28 and TRBJ2-7, with 7 bases that match TRBD1. The CDR3 totals 14 residues. With V trimmed by 1 base and J by 4 bases, 4 bases remained unmatched. Germline V gene lookup returns CDR1 MDHEN and CDR2 SYDVKM. The CDR3 nucleotides are TGTGCCAGCAGTTTATCCGGGACAGATTACGAGCAGTACTTC. This sequence encodes CASSLSGTDYEQYF.

The chain employs TRBV5-1 and TRBJ2-7, with D maybe TRBD1 (6 bases). This CDR3 spans 15 amino acids. Germline lookup yields CDR1 SGHRS and CDR2 YFSETQ. With 1 base removed from V and 1 base from J, the gap between germline ends came to 12 bases. The CDR3 DNA follows: TGCGCCAGCAGCTTGAATCCAGGGGCTTCCTACGAGCAGTACTTC. Its protein product is CASSLNPGASYEQYF.

V usage is TRBV28 and J usage is TRBJ1-2; 9 bases agree with TRBD1. V shed 5 bases and J 5 bases; nucleotides not matched to a gene: 6. The CDR3 is 14 amino acids. CDR1 is MDHEN, CDR2 SYDVKM, per germline. CDR3 in DNA: TGTGCCAGCAGTGCCGGGACAGGGCCATATGGCTACACCTTC. It specifies CASSAGTGPYGYTF.

The genes are TRBV5-1 and TRBJ1-5; 7 positions agree with TRBD1. The CDR3 has 14 residues. The germline gives CDR1 SGHRS, CDR2 YFSETQ. V dropped 4 bases and J dropped 5; count of bases not matched to a gene: 6. The CDR3 DNA reads as TGCGCCAGCAGCCCGGGACAGTTTGATCAGCCCCAGCATTTT. It yields the protein CASSPGQFDQPQHF.

The V gene is TRBV25-1, the J gene TRBJ1-2; 11 nucleotides match TRBD1. The trim removed 4 bases at V and 7 bases at J, leaving 8 bases unmatched. CDR3 length: 15 residues. Germline CDR1 is MGHDK and CDR2 is SYGVNS. The CDR3 nucleotides are TGTGCCAGCAGTGCTCCCGGGACAGGGGGATCTGGCTACACCTTC. The encoded protein is CASSAPGTGGSGYTF.

This sequence joins TRBV4-3 and TRBJ1-2; perhaps TRBD1 as D (5 bases). Trimming removed 0 bases at V and 7 bases at J, with 21 bases between. The CDR3 sequence is 17 residues long. In germline, CDR1 is LGHNA, CDR2 YSLEER. As DNA, the CDR3 is TGCGCCAGCAGCCAAGATCTAGTAGTTGTAAAAGGGGCTGGCTACACCTTC. Translating it yields CASSQDLVVVKGAGYTF.

This clone has only a few counts. V gene TRBV9 combines with J gene TRBJ1-5, with 8 bases fitting TRBD1. This CDR3 region has 17 residues. V gave up 0 bases and J gave up 5 bases; unmatched junction bases: 10. Germline V gene data show CDR1 as SGDLS and CDR2 as YYNGEE. CDR3 residues: CASSVASGTGPDQPQHF. The CDR3 bases are TGTGCCAGCAGCGTAGCTAGTGGGACAGGACCCGATCAGCCCCAGCATTTT.

This clone was seen only a few times. The chain has TRBV9 and TRBJ2-2; TRBD2 might be the D (7 bases). Germline V lookup: CDR1 SGDLS, CDR2 YYNGEE. V was clipped by 4 bases and J by 7 bases, with 11 bases between them. The CDR3 is made up of 13 amino acids. The CDR3: CASSRGRVGELFF. The CDR3, as DNA: TGTGCCAGCAGCAGGGGGAGGGTCGGGGAGCTGTTTTTT.

The chain recombines TRBV19 with TRBJ2-1, with 7 positions matching TRBD2. The junction had 10 bases not matched to a gene; V was cut back by 6 bases and J by 14 bases. The germline CDR1 and CDR2 sequences are LNHDA and SQIVND (reference sequence). CDR3 size: 12 residues. CDR3 bases: TGTGCCAGTAGCCAAGCGGGGCCGGCGGAGTTCTTC. Its translation: CASSQAGPAEFF.

V is TRBV6-5 and J is TRBJ2-2, with D perhaps matching TRBD2 (5 bases). The CDR3 extends over 15 amino acids. Germline V lookup: CDR1 MNHEY, CDR2 SVGAGI. The ends were cut back, 2 bases at V and 0 bases at J, with 7 bases in the middle. The chain's CDR3 is CASSYEGANTGELFF. The DNA for the CDR3 is TGTGCCAGCAGTTACGAGGGCGCGAACACCGGGGAGCTGTTTTTT.